Below, 23 T cell receptor beta chains from the same sample are listed, as sequenced in a study of shared clonotypes between healthy human individuals. Naive CD8 populations comprised CD45RO-negative cells positively selected for CCR7, excluding terminally differentiated effector memory CD45RA+ cells. Some clones are missing from TCRdb's copy, which holds only in-frame ones; the method was immunoSEQ multiplex PCR. The sample has about 2 million clones; about 95% are singletons. Sequencing was done on a sample of naive CD8+ T cells sorted from blood. The receptors shown here come from a man between 18 and 29 years old in good health.

V and J are TRBV5-4 and TRBJ2-7; 10 positions match TRBD2. Germline trimming cut 4 bases from V and 0 bases from J; bases unmatched to any gene: 7. There are 16 residues in the CDR3. Per the germline V gene, CDR1 is SGHNT and CDR2 is YYREEE (reference sequence). The DNA for the CDR3 is TGTGCCAGCAGCCCCGGACTAGCGGAAAGCTCCTACGAGCAGTACTTC. This sequence encodes CASSPGLAESSYEQYF.

This chain's CDR3 is CASSLDGTRLNYGYTF. The CDR3 nucleotides read TGTGCCAGCAGCTTAGATGGGACAAGACTAAACTATGGCTACACCTTC. The J gene is TRBJ1-2, the V gene TRBV7-9; a possible D gene is TRBD1 (6 bases). V was clipped by 1 base and J by 2 bases, with 14 bases between them. The CDR3 runs 16 residues. Germline assignment: CDR1 SEHNR and CDR2 FQNEAQ (reference sequence).

This clone was observed once. J is TRBJ1-6 and V is TRBV7-6, with D possibly TRBD1 on 5 matching bases. The CDR3 consists of 15 residues. CDR1 and CDR2 (germline): SGHVS, FNYEAQ. V was clipped by 5 bases and J by 6 bases, with 14 bases between them. This CDR3 reads CASSPSAGSNSPLHF. The CDR3 region has the DNA TGTGCCAGCAGCCCTAGTGCAGGGTCTAATTCACCCCTCCACTTT.

CDR3: CASSYPDPRVGYIQYF. The CDR3 coding sequence is TGTGCCAGCAGTTACCCCGACCCCAGGGTGGGATACATTCAGTACTTC. The V and J genes are TRBV6-5 and TRBJ2-4; weak D call: TRBD1 (5 bases). This CDR3 spans 16 amino acids. Germline values: CDR1 MNHEY, CDR2 SVGAGI. Trimming pared 2 bases from V and 8 bases from J, leaving 19 bases between.

The gene calls are TRBV30 and TRBJ1-6; no firm D call. The germline V gene encodes CDR1 GTSNPN and CDR2 SVGIG (reference sequence). Trimming took off 4 bases at V and 7 bases at J, with 14 bases between the two ends. The CDR3 is made up of 14 amino acids. CDR3 DNA sequence: TGTGCCTGGACATTCGTAGATACCAATTCACCCCTCCACTTT. It specifies CAWTFVDTNSPLHF.

The CDR3 nucleotides are TGTGCCAGCAGTCCCGGGACAGGGGATTTCCACGAGCAGTACTTC. Protein sequence: CASSPGTGDFHEQYF. This chain uses TRBV27 with TRBJ2-7, with TRBD1 matching 10 bases. After removal of 5 bases from V and 5 bases from J, the junction contained 9 bases not matched to a gene. The CDR3 length is 15 residues. Germline CDR1 is MNHEY and CDR2 is SMNVEV (reference sequence).

The J gene is TRBJ2-5, the V gene TRBV5-3; 9 nucleotides line up with TRBD1. TRBV5-3 is given ORF status, its function remaining uncertain. The CDR3 is made up of 16 amino acids. The ends lost 0 bases at V and 0 bases at J; junction bases unmatched: 3. DNA for the CDR3: TGTGCCAGAAGCTTGGAAGGGACAGGGTACCAAGAGACCCAGTACTTC. It is translated as CARSLEGTGYQETQYF.

In the case of this clone: The identical CDR3 is also encoded by other nucleotide sequences in the sample. The V call is TRBV6-1, the J call TRBJ2-7; unclear D gene. V lost 1 base and J lost 3, with 4 bases in between. The germline V gene has CDR1 MNHNS and CDR2 SASEGT. This CDR3 spans 12 amino acids. The CDR3 sequence is CASSEEDYEQYF. Here the CDR3 DNA reads TGTGCCAGCAGTGAAGAAGACTACGAGCAGTACTTC.

Of note for this clone: Other DNA sequences within the sample encode an identical CDR3. The J gene is TRBJ1-1, the V gene TRBV27; no firm D call. Deletions cut 0 bases from V and 5 bases from J, with 7 bases between. This CDR3 contains 13 residues. Germline values: CDR1 MNHEY, CDR2 SMNVEV (reference sequence). The CDR3 DNA is TGTGCCAGCAGTTTATCGGGCTGGACTGAAGCTTTCTTT. Translating it yields CASSLSGWTEAFF.

The chain has TRBV7-9 and TRBJ2-7; D remains unclear. V shed 3 bases and J shed 2 bases, with 11 bases lying between them. The germline V gene encodes CDR1 SEHNR and CDR2 FQNEAQ (reference sequence). The CDR3 sequence is 14 residues long. The CDR3 here is CASSFSTQPYEQYF. Here the CDR3 DNA reads TGTGCCAGCAGCTTTAGTACACAACCCTACGAGCAGTACTTC.

This chain links TRBV2 with TRBJ2-1; the match to TRBD1 covers 9 bases. Per the germline V gene, CDR1 is SNHLY and CDR2 is FYNNEI. V trimming: 10 bases; J trimming: 6 bases; junction bases outside the gene matches: 13. The CDR3 consists of 15 residues. CDR3 region: CATQLGTGYFNEQFF. The CDR3 nucleotides are TGTGCCACCCAACTAGGGACAGGGTATTTCAATGAGCAGTTCTTC. Combining the CDR3 with reference TRBV2 and TRBJ2-1 gives the whole variable domain EPEVTQTPSHQVTQMGQEVILRCVPISNHLYFYWYRQILGQKVEFLVSFYNNEISEKSEIFDDQFSVERPDGSNFTLKIRSTKLEDSAMYFCATQLGTGYFNEQFFGPGTRLTVL.

The chain links TRBV5-6 to TRBJ2-5, with 10 positions matching TRBD1. The V segment lost 4 bases and the J segment 5 bases; nucleotides outside the gene matches: 5. The CDR3 runs to 14 residues. Germline V gene sequence: CDR1 SGHDT, CDR2 YYEEEE. The CDR3 nucleotides read TGTGCCAGCAGCCCGGGACAGGGGATTGAGACCCAGTACTTC. It specifies CASSPGQGIETQYF.

The J gene is TRBJ2-7, the V gene TRBV7-9, with D perhaps given as TRBD1 or TRBD2 (7 bases each). The length of the CDR3 is 15 residues. The germline V gene encodes CDR1 SEHNR and CDR2 FQNEAQ (reference sequence). CDR3 residues: CAIRWEGAPDYEQYF. In DNA, the CDR3 is TGTGCTATACGTTGGGAGGGGGCTCCCGACTACGAGCAGTACTTC.

About this clone: This CDR3 is also generated by other DNA sequences in the sample. This chain joins TRBV9 and TRBJ2-1; TRBD2 agrees at 8 bases. The germline CDR1 and CDR2 sequences are SGDLS and YYNGEE. The V segment lost 2 bases and the J segment 7 bases; nucleotides outside the gene matches: 5. The CDR3 runs to 14 residues. The CDR3 loop is CASSVGLDFNEQFF. DNA for the CDR3: TGTGCCAGCAGCGTGGGACTAGATTTTAATGAGCAGTTCTTC.

The rearrangement joins TRBV10-1 to TRBJ2-3; no firm D call. Trimming took off 7 bases at V and 6 bases at J, with 14 bases between the two ends. The germline CDR1 and CDR2 sequences are WNHNN and SYGVQD (reference sequence). The CDR3 has 13 residues. In DNA, the CDR3 is TGCGCCAGCAATGCGGCCCTCTACGATACGCAGTATTTT. Translated: CASNAALYDTQYF.

The chain carries TRBV30 and TRBJ2-7, with a tentative D call TRBD2 (5 bases). Trimming left V 1 base short and J 2 bases short, with 12 bases between. The CDR3 is 14 residues long. Germline V gene sequence: CDR1 GTSNPN, CDR2 SVGIG (reference sequence). Written as DNA, the CDR3 is TGTGCCTGGAGTGGAGGGAGTTTCCCCTACGAGCAGTACTTC. Its translation is CAWSGGSFPYEQYF.

This chain connects TRBV27 to TRBJ1-2; a possible D gene is TRBD1 (5 bases). Germline CDR1 reads MNHEY; CDR2 reads SMNVEV (reference sequence). The V and J ends lost 6 bases and 3 bases respectively, with 14 bases between them. The CDR3 covers 14 residues. CDR3 in amino acids: CASRFSGTDYGYTF. CDR3 DNA: TGTGCCAGCAGATTTTCCGGGACGGACTATGGCTACACCTTC.

This clone was detected once. The chain uses TRBV7-9 and TRBJ1-1; tentative D call: TRBD1 (5 bases). Germline V gives CDR1 SEHNR, CDR2 FQNEAQ (reference sequence). V was pared by 3 bases and J by 1 base, with 15 bases between. CDR3 length: 16 residues. In DNA, the CDR3 is TGTGCCAGCAGCTTGATTGGGGCAGGGAGGAACACTGAAGCTTTCTTT. Amino acid sequence: CASSLIGAGRNTEAFF.

Concerning this clone: Other DNA sequences in the same sample also yield this CDR3. V is TRBV5-1 and J is TRBJ2-2; the D is unclear. The germline CDR1 and CDR2 sequences are SGHRS and YFSETQ. The CDR3 has 12 amino acids. V lost 0 bases and J lost 7, with 4 bases in between. This CDR3 reads CASSLEDGELFF. CDR3 in DNA: TGCGCCAGCAGCTTGGAAGACGGGGAGCTGTTTTTT.

This clone was picked up one time. The chain recombines TRBV4-1 with TRBJ2-3; D remains unclear. V lost 1 base to trimming and J lost 5 bases, with 10 bases between them. Germline V gene lookup returns CDR1 MGHRA and CDR2 YSYEKL. CDR3 length: 14 residues. Here the CDR3 DNA reads TGCGCCAGCAGCCAAGGCCTGGGTGTAGATACGCAGTATTTT. This sequence encodes CASSQGLGVDTQYF.

Only a few counts were recorded for this clone. Other DNA sequences of this sample code for an identical CDR3. The V gene is TRBV10-3, the J gene TRBJ2-7, with 7 bases matching TRBD1. Germline V gives CDR1 ENHRY, CDR2 SYGVKD. V trimming: 4 bases; J trimming: 1 base; junction bases outside the gene matches: 1. The CDR3 extends over 13 amino acids. Written as DNA, the CDR3 is TGTGCCATCAGTGGGGACAGTTCCTACGAGCAGTACTTC. Translated, it gives CAISGDSSYEQYF.

The chain is built from TRBV4-3 and TRBJ1-5; the match to TRBD1 covers 8 bases. There are 18 residues in the CDR3. After removal of 2 bases from V and 5 bases from J, the junction contained 14 bases not matched to a gene. Germline values: CDR1 LGHNA, CDR2 YSLEER. CDR3 region: CASSQPGTGLRTYQPQHF. The CDR3 nucleotides read TGCGCCAGCAGCCAACCCGGGACAGGCCTAAGAACGTATCAGCCCCAGCATTTT.

This chain uses TRBV11-3 with TRBJ2-1, with TRBD2 identical over 10 bases. The CDR3 length is 15 residues. V trimming: 5 bases; J trimming: 7 bases; junction bases outside the gene matches: 8. Germline CDR1 reads SGHNT; CDR2 reads YENEEA. CDR3 loop: CASSPLAGAPNEQFF. CDR3 sequence (DNA): TGTGCCAGCAGCCCTCTAGCGGGGGCCCCTAATGAGCAGTTCTTC.